Each of the 13 T cell receptor beta chains below was sequenced from the same sample in a study of OX40 agonist ivuxolimab in advanced cancers. Profiled with immunoSEQ multiplex PCR; TCRdb holds only in-frame clones, not every one. The table includes 60,000 to 80,000 clones, over 70% detected once. Sequenced material: CD4+ or CD8+ T cells sorted from blood, taken in a trial of the OX40 agonist ivuxolimab. The receptors were gathered from an adult with an advanced solid tumor such as melanoma, head and neck, liver or kidney cancer.

The chain employs TRBV6-1 and TRBJ1-2, with 7 positions matching TRBD1. Germline CDR1 MNHNS, CDR2 SASEGT. The ends lost 2 bases at V and 5 bases at J; junction bases unmatched: 5. The CDR3 contains 14 residues. CDR3 amino acids: CASSEKTGRYGYTF. In nucleotides, the CDR3 is TGTGCCAGCAGTGAAAAGACAGGGAGGTATGGCTACACCTTC.

The chain is built from TRBV30 and TRBJ1-1, with 10 bases fitting TRBD1. The germline V gene has CDR1 GTSNPN and CDR2 SVGIG (reference sequence). There are 16 residues in the CDR3. V lost 0 bases, J lost 6 bases, and 10 bases stayed unmatched. CDR3: CAWSVEPGQGRAEAFF. CDR3 DNA sequence: TGTGCCTGGAGTGTGGAGCCGGGACAGGGGAGGGCTGAAGCTTTCTTT.

This clone has just one count. This rearrangement joins TRBV7-9 to TRBJ2-5, with D perhaps TRBD2 (6 bases). Germline V CDR1 and CDR2: SEHNR, FQNEAQ (reference sequence). Trimming took 4 bases from V and 4 from J, leaving 10 bases between them. CDR3 size: 13 residues. In DNA form, the CDR3 reads TGTGCCAGCAGCTGGCGGGAAGGAGAGACCCAGTACTTC. Encoded protein: CASSWREGETQYF.

With regard to this clone: No DNA is shown, since the ends of the CDR3 on it are uncertain; the CDR3 is the one TCRdb lists. The rearrangement joins TRBV6-1 to TRBJ2-3; TRBD2 is taken as the D call from the table, unchecked against the DNA. In germline, CDR1 is MNHNS, CDR2 SASEGT. A total of 15 residues make up the CDR3, ends included. The CDR3 is CASILGGAGTDTQYF.

This clone was seen a single time. The chain uses TRBV27 and TRBJ2-7, with 7 bases identical to TRBD1. The junction had 4 bases not matched to a gene; V was cut back by 7 bases and J by 1 base. Germline-derived CDR1 and CDR2 are MNHEY and SMNVEV (reference sequence). The CDR3 extends over 13 amino acids. Here the CDR3 reads CASNRQGSYEQYF. The CDR3 DNA reads as TGTGCCAGCAACCGACAGGGTTCCTACGAGCAGTACTTC.

This chain links TRBV5-5 with TRBJ2-4; TRBD1 matches at 10 bases. The CDR3 spans 14 residues. Germline assignment: CDR1 SGHKS and CDR2 YYEKEE (reference sequence). Trimming cost V 3 bases and J 7 bases; bases outside gene matches: 4. In DNA, the CDR3 is TGTGCCAGCAGCTCGACAGGGGGCGCGAACATTCAGTACTTC. Translating it yields CASSSTGGANIQYF.

This clone was seen a handful of times. V gene TRBV4-2 combines with J gene TRBJ1-1, with D tentatively TRBD1 (5 bases). Germline-derived CDR1 and CDR2 are LGHNA and YNFKEQ. With 0 bases removed from V and 1 base from J, the gap between germline ends came to 6 bases. CDR3 length: 14 residues. This chain's CDR3 is CASSQEGRNTEAFF. The CDR3 DNA reads TGTGCCAGCAGCCAAGAGGGACGGAACACTGAAGCTTTCTTT.

V is TRBV6-5 and J is TRBJ1-1; perhaps TRBD1 as D (6 bases). This CDR3 comprises 13 residues. CDR1 is MNHEY and CDR2 is SVGAGI in the germline V gene. The ends were cut back, 5 bases at V and 1 base at J, with 8 bases in the middle. CDR3 residues: CASSGDKNTEAFF. The CDR3 bases are TGTGCCAGCAGTGGGGACAAGAACACTGAAGCTTTCTTT.

This clone was seen a few times. The V call is TRBV29-1, the J call TRBJ1-1; 7 bases are shared with TRBD1. Germline V lookup: CDR1 SQVTM, CDR2 ANQGSEA. The CDR3 totals 15 residues. V dropped 1 base and J dropped 1; count of bases not matched to a gene: 6. The CDR3 DNA sequence: TGCAGCGTTGAAGGCCAGGGGGGACAGAACACTGAAGCTTTCTTT. Protein: CSVEGQGGQNTEAFF.

The J gene is TRBJ2-5, the V gene TRBV19; 8 nucleotides align to TRBD2. The V segment lost 5 bases and the J segment 4 bases; nucleotides outside the gene matches: 12. The CDR3 is 16 residues long. The germline V gene encodes CDR1 LNHDA and CDR2 SQIVND (reference sequence). CDR3 amino acids: CASSPPRVAGTETQYF. The CDR3 coding sequence is TGTGCCAGTAGTCCCCCTCGGGTAGCGGGAACAGAGACCCAGTACTTC.

This chain uses TRBV5-1 with TRBJ2-1, with 14 bases identical to TRBD2. The CDR3 sequence is 14 residues long. V was pared by 7 bases and J by 9 bases, with 6 bases of the junction left unmatched. Germline loops: CDR1 SGHRS, CDR2 YFSETQ. CDR3 nucleotide sequence: TGCGCCAGCCGCGGGACTAGCGGGAGTTCTGAGCAGTTCTTC. Protein product: CASRGTSGSSEQFF.

The chain joins TRBV5-6 to TRBJ2-1, with D uncertain. CDR1 is SGHDT, CDR2 YYEEEE, per germline. V was pared by 4 bases and J by 13 bases, with 12 bases between. This CDR3 is 11 amino acids long. The CDR3 DNA is TGTGCCAGCAGCCGTCAGAGAATTCAGTTCTTC. Protein product: CASSRQRIQFF.

The chain carries TRBV6-4 and TRBJ1-5; D gene unclear. Trimming left V 6 bases short and J 5 bases short, with 14 bases between. In germline, CDR1 is MRHNA, CDR2 SNTAGT. The CDR3 totals 14 residues. The CDR3 DNA follows: TGTGCCAGCAGAGACCGGAGCGCGTATCAGCCCCAGCATTTT. Translated, it gives CASRDRSAYQPQHF.